The sequence of this T cell receptor (beta chain) was determined in a study of shared clonotypes between healthy human individuals. Sequenced by immunoSEQ multiplex PCR; TCRdb stores in-frame clones only, minus some. The sample includes 2 million to 2.5 million clones, 80% to 95% seen only once; the top ten take 0.3% to 0.4%. This receptor was identified in a man aged 18 to 29 in good health. Some clones in this sample may be carry-over from other donors' samples. Input material: naive CD4+ T cells from PBMCs. Subset of the sample: CD45RA+ positively selected.

The CDR3 loop reads CATSRDLGERRAFF. CDR3 DNA sequence: TGTGCCACCAGCAGAGATTTGGGAGAAAGACGGGCTTTCTTT. The chain carries TRBV15 and TRBJ1-1; no reliable D call. V gave up 0 bases and J gave up 11 bases, with 16 bases separating them. CDR1 and CDR2 (germline): LNHNV, YYDKDF (reference sequence). The length of the CDR3 is 14 residues.